This T cell receptor (beta chain) was recovered during a study of T-cell memory formation after mild COVID-19. Background on the study: TCR clusters were largely donor specific. Overall study findings and caveats: Contracting clones, day 15 to 85, had balanced CD4/CD8, and later expanders favored CD4+. In pre-infection memory, a portion of responding clones appeared, which suggested that cross-reactive memory joined.

The CDR3 runs to 15 residues. With 3 bases clipped from V and 14 bases from J, the junction kept 16 bases outside the gene matches. There are many counts of this clonotype. The antigen is undetermined. From the 5' RACE reads, TCRdb called clonotypes with MiXCR, one entry per CDR3 protein. The top ten clones hold 2.4% of a sample with 210,000 or so distinct CDR3 sequences, 15% to 20% of them seen once. The rearrangement uses TRBV12-3 or TRBV12-4 and TRBJ2-1; 7 nucleotides agree with TRBD2. Sequenced sample: PBMCs or a T cell subset sorted from them (not recorded which). The clonotype originates from an adult woman who had mild COVID-19 (a few samples of this study predate the infection). Cell type and time point are not known. The CDR3 sequence: CASSLGLAGADRKFF. The CDR3 DNA follows: TGTGCCAGCAGTTTGGGCTTGGCGGGAGCAGACCGGAAGTTCTTC.